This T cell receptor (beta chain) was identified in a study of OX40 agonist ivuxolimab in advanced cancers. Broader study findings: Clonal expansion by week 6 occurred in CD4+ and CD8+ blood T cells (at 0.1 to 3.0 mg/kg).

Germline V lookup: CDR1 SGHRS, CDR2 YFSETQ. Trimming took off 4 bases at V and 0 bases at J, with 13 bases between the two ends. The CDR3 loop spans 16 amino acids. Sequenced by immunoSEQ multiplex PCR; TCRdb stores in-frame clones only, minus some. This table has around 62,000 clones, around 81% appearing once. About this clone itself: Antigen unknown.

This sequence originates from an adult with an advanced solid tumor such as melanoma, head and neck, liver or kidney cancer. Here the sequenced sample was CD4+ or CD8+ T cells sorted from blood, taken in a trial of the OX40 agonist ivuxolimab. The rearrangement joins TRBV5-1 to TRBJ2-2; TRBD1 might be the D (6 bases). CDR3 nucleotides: TGCGCCAGCAGCGTACAACAGGGAACGAACACCGGGGAGCTGTTTTTT. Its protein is CASSVQQGTNTGELFF.